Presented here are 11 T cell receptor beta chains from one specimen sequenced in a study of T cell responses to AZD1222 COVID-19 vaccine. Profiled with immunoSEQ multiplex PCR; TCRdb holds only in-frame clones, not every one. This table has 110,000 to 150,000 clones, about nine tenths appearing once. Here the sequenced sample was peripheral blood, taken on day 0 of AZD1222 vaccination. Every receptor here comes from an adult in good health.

The CDR3 protein is CASSGAGAPYGYTF. The CDR3 DNA reads as TGCGCCAGCAGTGGGGCAGGGGCGCCCTATGGCTACACCTTC. The rearrangement joins TRBV4-1 to TRBJ1-2; a weak D match, TRBD1 (6 bases). CDR1 is MGHRA and CDR2 is YSYEKL in the germline V gene. CDR3 length equals 14 residues. V lost 6 bases and J 4 bases, leaving 15 bases between the germline ends.

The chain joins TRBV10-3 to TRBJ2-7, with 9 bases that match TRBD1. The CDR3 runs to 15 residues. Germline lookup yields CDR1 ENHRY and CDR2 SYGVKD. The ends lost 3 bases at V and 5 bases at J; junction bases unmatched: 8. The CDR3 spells CAISDGQGTENEQYF. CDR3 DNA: TGTGCCATCAGTGACGGACAGGGGACGGAGAACGAGCAGTACTTC.

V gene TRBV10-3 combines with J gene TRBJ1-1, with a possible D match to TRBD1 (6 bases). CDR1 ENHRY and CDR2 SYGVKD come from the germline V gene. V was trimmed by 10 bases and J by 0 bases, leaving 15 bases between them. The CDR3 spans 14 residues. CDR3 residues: CATERGRVNTEAFF. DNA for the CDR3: TGTGCCACCGAGAGGGGGAGAGTGAACACTGAAGCTTTCTTT.

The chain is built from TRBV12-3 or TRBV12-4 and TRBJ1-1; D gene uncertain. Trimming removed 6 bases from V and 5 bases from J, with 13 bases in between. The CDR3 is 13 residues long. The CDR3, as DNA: TGTGCCAGCAGACACTTTAGGAATACTGAAGCTTTCTTT. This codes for CASRHFRNTEAFF.

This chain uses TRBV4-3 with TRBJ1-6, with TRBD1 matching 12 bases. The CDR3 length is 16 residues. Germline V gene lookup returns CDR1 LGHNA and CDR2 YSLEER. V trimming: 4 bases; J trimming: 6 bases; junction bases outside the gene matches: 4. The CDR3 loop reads CASSLGTGGFNSPLHF. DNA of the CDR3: TGCGCCAGCAGCCTGGGGACAGGGGGCTTTAATTCACCCCTCCACTTT.

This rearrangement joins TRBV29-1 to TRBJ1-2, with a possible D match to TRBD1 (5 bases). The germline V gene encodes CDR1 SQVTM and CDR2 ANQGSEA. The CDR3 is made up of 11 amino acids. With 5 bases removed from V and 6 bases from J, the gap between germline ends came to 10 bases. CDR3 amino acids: CSVTGPNGYTF. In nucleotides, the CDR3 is TGCAGCGTTACAGGTCCTAATGGCTACACCTTC. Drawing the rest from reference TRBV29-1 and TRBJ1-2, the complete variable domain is SAVISQKPSRDICQRGTSLTIQCQVDSQVTMMFWYRQQPGQSLTLIATANQGSEATYESGFVIDKFPISRPNLTFSTLTVSNMSPEDSSIYLCSVTGPNGYTFGSGTRLTVV.

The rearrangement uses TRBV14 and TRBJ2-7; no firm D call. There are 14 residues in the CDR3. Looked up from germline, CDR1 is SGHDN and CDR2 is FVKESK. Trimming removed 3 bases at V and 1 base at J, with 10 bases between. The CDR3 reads CASSQGFPSYEQYF. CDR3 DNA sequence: TGTGCCAGCAGCCAGGGATTCCCTTCCTACGAGCAGTACTTC.

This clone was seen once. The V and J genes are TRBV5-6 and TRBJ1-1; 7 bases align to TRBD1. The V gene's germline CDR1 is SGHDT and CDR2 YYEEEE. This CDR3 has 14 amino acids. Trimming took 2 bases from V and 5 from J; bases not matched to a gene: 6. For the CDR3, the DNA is TGTGCCAGCAGCTTAAACAGGGGTCGAACTGAAGCTTTCTTT. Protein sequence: CASSLNRGRTEAFF.

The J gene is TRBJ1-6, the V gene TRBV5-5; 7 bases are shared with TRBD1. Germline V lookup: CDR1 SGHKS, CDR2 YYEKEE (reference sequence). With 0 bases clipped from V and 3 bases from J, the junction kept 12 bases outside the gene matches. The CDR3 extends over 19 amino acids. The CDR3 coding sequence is TGTGCCAGCAGCTTGGAGGAGACAGGGAGAGACCTCTATAATTCACCCCTCCACTTT. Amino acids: CASSLEETGRDLYNSPLHF.

The DNA of the CDR3 is TGTGCCAGCTCCCGCACGGGACAGACCTACGAGCAGTACTTC. It translates to CASSRTGQTYEQYF. The chain recombines TRBV18 with TRBJ2-7, with TRBD1 identical over 7 bases. The V gene end was trimmed by 6 bases and the J gene end by 2 bases; junction bases not matched to a gene: 7. The CDR3 loop spans 14 amino acids. Germline V gene sequence: CDR1 KGHSH, CDR2 LQKENI. The full variable domain, rest sourced from reference TRBV18 and TRBJ2-7, is NAGVMQNPRHLVRRRGQEARLRCSPMKGHSHVYWYRQLPEEGLKFMVYLQKENIIDESGMPKERFSAEFPKEGPSILRIQQVVRGDSAAYFCASSRTGQTYEQYFGPGTRLTVT.

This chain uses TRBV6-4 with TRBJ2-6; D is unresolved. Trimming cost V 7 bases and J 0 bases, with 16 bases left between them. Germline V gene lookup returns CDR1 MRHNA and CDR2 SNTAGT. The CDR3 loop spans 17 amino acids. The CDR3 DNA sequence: TGTGCCAGCAAGTCCGTCATAATCAGCTCTGGGGCCAACGTCCTGACTTTC. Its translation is CASKSVIISSGANVLTF.